The 23 T cell receptor beta chains below come from one sample, sequenced in a study of cytomegalovirus exposure and HLA in healthy donors. Assay used: immunoSEQ multiplex PCR; TCRdb lists only in-frame clones, some missing. The sample has about 140,000 clones; roughly nine tenths are singletons. The source material was PBMCs. The receptor source for this set is a man younger than 35 in good health and CMV-seronegative.

Note on this clone: A junction end diverges from the germline sequence, so it may reflect a read error. The chain links TRBV4-1 to TRBJ2-3, with 7 bases matching TRBD2. This CDR3 spans 14 amino acids. From germline, CDR1 is MGHRA and CDR2 YSYEKL. The chain's CDR3 is CASRQDRGADTQYF. CDR3 nucleotide sequence: TGCGCCAGCAGACAAGACCGGGGGGCAGATACGCAGTATTTT.

The chain joins TRBV11-2 to TRBJ2-7, with D tentatively TRBD1 (6 bases). The CDR3 is made up of 15 amino acids. V lost 2 bases and J 0 bases, leaving 11 bases between the germline ends. Germline V gene sequence: CDR1 SGHAT, CDR2 FQNNGV. The CDR3 region has the DNA TGTGCCAGCAGCTTAAGGGACACAAACTCCTACGAGCAGTACTTC. Translated: CASSLRDTNSYEQYF. The entire variable domain, with the rest obtained from reference TRBV11-2 and TRBJ2-7, is as follows: EAGVAQSPRYKIIEKRQSVAFWCNPISGHATLYWYQQILGQGPKLLIQFQNNGVVDDSQLPKDRFSAERLKGVDSTLKIQPAKLEDSAVYLCASSLRDTNSYEQYFGPGTRLTVT.

This clone was counted a single time. The rearrangement joins TRBV5-1 to TRBJ2-1, with unresolved D. The CDR3 consists of 16 residues. The V end was cut by 0 bases, the J end by 2 bases, with 12 bases between. Germline CDR1 reads SGHRS; CDR2 reads YFSETQ. Written as DNA, the CDR3 is TGCGCCAGCAGCTTGGCAACAGCAACCACCTACAATGAGCAGTTCTTC. As protein: CASSLATATTYNEQFF.

This sequence joins TRBV5-1 and TRBJ2-7, with a possible D match to TRBD1 (7 bases). The CDR3 has 16 amino acids. Trimming took 0 bases from V and 0 from J, leaving 13 bases between them. Germline values: CDR1 SGHRS, CDR2 YFSETQ. The CDR3 region has the DNA TGCGCCAGCAGCTTGGCCCAGGGGGGCTTCTCCTACGAGCAGTACTTC. It yields the protein CASSLAQGGFSYEQYF.

The J gene is TRBJ1-2, the V gene TRBV12-5, with D perhaps matching TRBD1 (6 bases). V lost 5 bases and J lost 3, with 16 bases in between. Looked up from germline, CDR1 is LGHNT and CDR2 is FRNRAP. This CDR3 is 15 amino acids long. The CDR3 protein is CASGQNRALDYGYTF. The DNA for the CDR3 is TGTGCTAGTGGTCAAAACAGGGCTCTAGACTATGGCTACACCTTC.

This clone occurred a few times. The J gene is TRBJ2-7, the V gene TRBV7-6, with TRBD1 identical over 7 bases. Germline V lookup: CDR1 SGHVS, CDR2 FNYEAQ. The CDR3 extends over 14 amino acids. J lost 1 base, V lost 5 bases, and 5 bases had no gene match. As DNA, the CDR3 is TGTGCCAGCAGCCCCCGGACAGGATCCTACGAGCAGTACTTC. It translates to CASSPRTGSYEQYF.

This chain uses TRBV6-1 with TRBJ1-1, with D possibly TRBD1 on 6 matching bases. The germline CDR1 and CDR2 sequences are MNHNS and SASEGT. The CDR3 consists of 13 residues. Trimming cost V 6 bases and J 0 bases, with 8 bases left between them. The CDR3 DNA sequence: TGTGCCAGCAGGCGACAGGTGAACACTGAAGCTTTCTTT. Protein product: CASRRQVNTEAFF.

The chain links TRBV5-6 to TRBJ1-1; D unclear. This CDR3 contains 12 residues. Germline V gene lookup returns CDR1 SGHDT and CDR2 YYEEEE. Trimming shortened V by 0 bases and J by 6 bases, and 6 bases separated the two germline ends. The CDR3 here is CASSLGEPEAFF. CDR3 in DNA: TGTGCCAGCAGCTTGGGGGAGCCTGAAGCTTTCTTT.

This chain links TRBV25-1 with TRBJ1-1, with D perhaps TRBD1 (5 bases). The CDR3 sequence is 15 residues long. Deletions cut 1 base from V and 1 base from J, with 10 bases between. Germline V gene data show CDR1 as MGHDK and CDR2 as SYGVNS. The CDR3 sequence: CASSELGGENTEAFF. In DNA, the CDR3 is TGTGCCAGCAGTGAATTGGGAGGGGAGAACACTGAAGCTTTCTTT.

The chain uses TRBV27 and TRBJ1-5; D is possibly TRBD1 (6 bases). This CDR3 has 16 residues. Per germline, CDR1 MNHEY and CDR2 SMNVEV (reference sequence). The ends were cut back, 6 bases at V and 1 base at J, with 16 bases in the middle. The DNA of the CDR3 is TGTGCCAGCAGGGGACAAGGACGGGACAGCAATCAGCCCCAGCATTTT. Translated: CASRGQGRDSNQPQHF.

The J gene is TRBJ1-5, the V gene TRBV19; the match to TRBD1 covers 9 bases. Germline assignment: CDR1 LNHDA and CDR2 SQIVND (reference sequence). The V segment lost 7 bases and the J segment 7 bases; nucleotides outside the gene matches: 5. The CDR3 is made up of 13 amino acids. CDR3 sequence: CASTIQGAQPQHF. As DNA, the CDR3 is TGTGCCAGTACCATACAGGGGGCCCAGCCCCAGCATTTT. The whole variable domain, filled in from reference TRBV19 and TRBJ1-5, reads DGGITQSPKYLFRKEGQNVTLSCEQNLNHDAMYWYRQDPGQGLRLIYYSQIVNDFQKGDIAEGYSVSREKKESFPLTVTSAQKNPTAFYLCASTIQGAQPQHFGDGTRLSIL.

The chain has TRBV30 and TRBJ2-7, with 11 bases fitting TRBD2. The junction had 5 bases not matched to a gene; V was cut back by 7 bases and J by 3 bases. This CDR3 comprises 13 residues. The germline V gene has CDR1 GTSNPN and CDR2 SVGIG (reference sequence). CDR3 coding DNA: TGTGCCTTCACAACTAGCGGGAGCTACGAGCAGTACTTC. Translated: CAFTTSGSYEQYF.

Note on this clone: One end of the junction is discordant with germline, which a read error may explain. The chain carries TRBV14 and TRBJ1-2; TRBD1 aligns across 7 bases. Germline V lookup: CDR1 SGHDN, CDR2 FVKESK. This CDR3 comprises 15 residues. The CDR3 DNA follows: TGTGCCAGCAGCGAAGACTACAGGGGTAACTATGGCTACACCTTC. This gives the protein CASSEDYRGNYGYTF.

The genes are TRBV7-9 and TRBJ2-6; possible D gene TRBD2, 6 bases. Per the germline V gene, CDR1 is SEHNR and CDR2 is FQNEAQ (reference sequence). Deletions cut 7 bases from V and 0 bases from J, with 19 bases between. The CDR3 extends over 18 amino acids. The CDR3 sequence: CASTFYGGSPSGANVLTF. The CDR3 nucleotides are TGTGCCAGCACCTTTTACGGGGGATCCCCCTCTGGGGCCAACGTCCTGACTTTC. The full variable domain, in which reference TRBV7-9 and TRBJ2-6 provide the parts outside the CDR3, is DTGVSQNPRHKITKRGQNVTFRCDPISEHNRLYWYRQTLGQGPEFLTYFQNEAQLEKSRLLSDRFSAERPKGSFSTLEIQRTEQGDSAMYLCASTFYGGSPSGANVLTFGAGSRLTVL.

The chain combines TRBV2 with TRBJ2-2, with TRBD1 as a possible D gene (5 bases). Trimming pared 6 bases from V and 5 bases from J, leaving 13 bases between. CDR3 length: 14 amino acids. In germline, CDR1 is SNHLY, CDR2 FYNNEI. This CDR3 is CASRSRSGTGELFF. The CDR3 region has the DNA TGTGCCAGCAGAAGCAGGTCAGGGACCGGGGAGCTGTTTTTT.

The chain uses TRBV28 and TRBJ2-5, with 8 positions matching TRBD2. V trimming: 6 bases; J trimming: 3 bases; junction bases outside the gene matches: 0. Germline CDR1 and CDR2: MDHEN and SYDVKM. This CDR3 has 12 residues. CDR3 sequence: CASSGREETQYF. The CDR3 region has the DNA TGTGCCAGCAGCGGGAGGGAAGAGACCCAGTACTTC.

The sample holds one count of this clone. The chain carries TRBV7-9 and TRBJ1-2; 7 nucleotides align to TRBD1. This CDR3 contains 15 residues. J gave up 4 bases and V 6 bases, and 11 bases lay outside the gene matches. The V gene's germline CDR1 is SEHNR and CDR2 FQNEAQ (reference sequence). Written as DNA, the CDR3 is TGTGCCAGCAGTAAAGAGACAGGGTCTACCTATGGCTACACCTTC. Protein: CASSKETGSTYGYTF. Full variable domain (remainder filled in from reference TRBV7-9 and TRBJ1-2): DTGVSQNPRHKITKRGQNVTFRCDPISEHNRLYWYRQTLGQGPEFLTYFQNEAQLEKSRLLSDRFSAERPKGSFSTLEIQRTEQGDSAMYLCASSKETGSTYGYTFGSGTRLTVV.

This chain uses TRBV7-9 with TRBJ2-2; D not certain. V shed 4 bases and J shed 6 bases, with 6 bases lying between them. Germline assignment: CDR1 SEHNR and CDR2 FQNEAQ (reference sequence). The CDR3 is made up of 12 amino acids. The CDR3 DNA sequence: TGTGCCAGCAGCTGGAGCCCCGGGGAGCTGTTTTTT. It codes for CASSWSPGELFF.

The chain uses TRBV5-1 and TRBJ1-1; the D is unclear. Deletions cut 0 bases from V and 1 base from J, with 4 bases between. The CDR3 loop spans 13 amino acids. The germline V gene encodes CDR1 SGHRS and CDR2 YFSETQ. This CDR3 is CASSLAGNTEAFF. The CDR3 nucleotides read TGCGCCAGCAGCTTGGCCGGGAACACTGAAGCTTTCTTT. The full variable domain, its missing parts supplied by reference TRBV5-1 and TRBJ1-1, is KAGVTQTPRYLIKTRGQQVTLSCSPISGHRSVSWYQQTPGQGLQFLFEYFSETQRNKGNFPGRFSGRQFSNSRSEMNVSTLELGDSALYLCASSLAGNTEAFFGQGTRLTVV.

The chain links TRBV5-4 to TRBJ2-2; D possibly corresponds to TRBD1 (6 bases). V was clipped by 1 base and J by 5 bases, with 9 bases between them. The length of the CDR3 is 14 residues. Germline loops: CDR1 SGHNT, CDR2 YYREEE (reference sequence). The CDR3 is CASSLNQGTGELFF. The CDR3 DNA reads as TGTGCCAGCAGCTTGAATCAGGGGACCGGGGAGCTGTTTTTT.

V usage is TRBV1 and J usage is TRBJ1-2; the table's D call, TRBD1, was not checked against the DNA. TRBV1 is noted as a pseudogene. The CDR3 contains 14 residues. CDR3 in DNA: TGCACCAGCAGCCCATCTGGACACTTCTATGGCTACACCTTC. It yields the protein CTSSPSGHFYGYTF.

The CDR3: CASSLQTASYEQYF. CDR3 coding DNA: TGCGCCAGCAGCTTACAGACGGCCTCCTACGAGCAGTACTTC. V gene TRBV5-1 combines with J gene TRBJ2-7; D call uncertain. The germline V gene encodes CDR1 SGHRS and CDR2 YFSETQ. V was pared by 2 bases and J by 0 bases, with 9 bases between. The CDR3 is made up of 14 amino acids.

The rearrangement uses TRBV27 and TRBJ2-1; 11 nucleotides match TRBD2. The CDR3 extends over 17 amino acids. Germline V gives CDR1 MNHEY, CDR2 SMNVEV (reference sequence). Germline trimming cut 3 bases from V and 3 bases from J; bases unmatched to any gene: 7. CDR3 nucleotides: TGTGCCAGCAGTTTTAACGAACTAGCGGGAGTCTACAATGAGCAGTTCTTC. Its protein product is CASSFNELAGVYNEQFF.